A few counts support the clone carrying this T cell receptor (beta chain). Trimming pared 2 bases from V and 1 base from J, leaving 21 bases between. The CDR3 extends over 19 amino acids. The study left out patients who had uncontrolled infection, other autoimmune disease, pregnancy or lactation. Amplification of TCR beta CDR3 regions used RNA as the template. HTBI primers were employed in a first-round RT-PCR of the TCR CDR3. From the multiplex PCR reads, TCRdb called clonotypes with MiXCR, one entry per CDR3 protein. The data contain 130,000 or so distinct CDR3 sequences, roughly a fifth of them singletons. The data are from a study of T cells in Graves' hyperthyroidism and ophthalmopathy.

This sequence originates from a woman aged 45-60 years with Graves' hyperthyroidism that later progressed to Graves' ophthalmopathy. This chain links TRBV12-3 or TRBV12-4 with TRBJ2-1; tentatively, D is TRBD1 (6 bases). Source material: blood. Written as DNA, the CDR3 is TGTGCCAGCAGTTTAACCCCCCTACAGGGTAGTCAGTCCTACAATGAGCAGTTCTTC. It codes for CASSLTPLQGSQSYNEQFF.